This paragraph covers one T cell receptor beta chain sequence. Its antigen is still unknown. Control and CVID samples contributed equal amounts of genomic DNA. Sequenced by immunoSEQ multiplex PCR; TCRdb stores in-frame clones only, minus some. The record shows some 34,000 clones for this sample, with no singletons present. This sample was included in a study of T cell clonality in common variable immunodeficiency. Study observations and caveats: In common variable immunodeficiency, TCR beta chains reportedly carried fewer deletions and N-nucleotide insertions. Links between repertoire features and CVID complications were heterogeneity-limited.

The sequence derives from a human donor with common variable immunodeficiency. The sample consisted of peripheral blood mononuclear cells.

The CDR3 reads CASSADRTYEQYF. The sequenced CDR3 bases are TGTGCCAGCAGCGCCGACAGAACCTACGAG. The V gene is TRBV11-3, the J gene TRBJ2-7; D might be TRBD1 (5 bases). The read is 3 residues too short to cover the CDR3 end, so that end is filled in from the germline J gene. This CDR3 is 13 amino acids long. Germline lookup yields CDR1 SGHNT and CDR2 YENEEA. Trimming shortened V by 5 bases and J by 2 bases, and 10 bases separated the two germline ends.